These T cell receptor beta chains were read from a single sample in a study of cytomegalovirus exposure and HLA in healthy donors. Clones were sequenced by immunoSEQ multiplex PCR, and TCRdb holds only the in-frame ones, with some missing. The sample holds about 120,000 clones. What was sequenced was PBMCs. The receptors derive from a middle-aged man in good health and CMV-seropositive. CDR3s include the opening cysteine and the closing phenylalanine or tryptophan.

cdr3_aa: CASSGTSGTNEQFF; v_call: TRBV25-1; cdr3_length: 14; j_call: TRBJ2-1
cdr3_aa: CASSSDSRNYGYTF; v_call: TRBV28; cdr3_length: 14; j_call: TRBJ1-2
cdr3_aa: CASSYSGGIYETQYF; v_call: TRBV7-2; cdr3_length: 15; j_call: TRBJ2-5
cdr3_aa: CASSVERFSLLYEQYF; v_call: TRBV14; cdr3_length: 16; j_call: TRBJ2-7
cdr3_aa: CASSWSRQFYEQYF; v_call: TRBV27; cdr3_length: 14; j_call: TRBJ2-7
cdr3_aa: CASSVQPDLSTDTQYF; v_call: TRBV2; cdr3_length: 16; j_call: TRBJ2-3
cdr3_aa: CASRLLAGAYEQYF; v_call: TRBV2; cdr3_length: 14; j_call: TRBJ2-7
cdr3_aa: CASSPGTGIANTGELFF; v_call: TRBV5-1; cdr3_length: 17; j_call: TRBJ2-2
cdr3_aa: CASSKDGQARNQPQHF; v_call: TRBV7-9; cdr3_length: 16; j_call: TRBJ1-5
cdr3_aa: CASGSGTSWETQYF; v_call: TRBV12-5; cdr3_length: 14; j_call: TRBJ2-5
cdr3_aa: CASSISSVGGELFF; v_call: TRBV19; cdr3_length: 14; j_call: TRBJ2-2
cdr3_aa: CASSTNVGEGRRETQYF; v_call: TRBV11-1; cdr3_length: 17; j_call: TRBJ2-5
cdr3_aa: CASSFGQGKYEQYF; v_call: TRBV5-6; cdr3_length: 14; j_call: TRBJ2-7
cdr3_aa: CASSRLARETQYF; v_call: TRBV7-2; cdr3_length: 13; j_call: TRBJ2-5
cdr3_aa: CARNEGASGSCDTQYF; v_call: TRBV27; cdr3_length: 16; j_call: TRBJ2-3
cdr3_aa: CASSLQGANTGELFF; v_call: TRBV27; cdr3_length: 15; j_call: TRBJ2-2
cdr3_aa: CASSWVDRVMNTEAFF; v_call: TRBV19; cdr3_length: 16; j_call: TRBJ1-1
cdr3_aa: CARTHRAYGVDRPQHF; v_call: TRBV10-3; cdr3_length: 16; j_call: TRBJ1-5
cdr3_aa: CASSWDRGNYNEQFF; v_call: TRBV28; cdr3_length: 15; j_call: TRBJ2-1
cdr3_aa: CASSQGPGTSGRQDEQYF; v_call: TRBV4-2; cdr3_length: 18; j_call: TRBJ2-7
cdr3_aa: CASSQTPGTGTSYEQYF; v_call: TRBV28; cdr3_length: 17; j_call: TRBJ2-7
cdr3_aa: CASSLWGGRYYF; v_call: TRBV7-2; cdr3_length: 12; j_call: TRBJ2-7
cdr3_aa: CASSEGRGRDNEQFF; v_call: TRBV11-2; cdr3_length: 15; j_call: TRBJ2-1
cdr3_aa: CASSVGSVRTGYGYTF; v_call: TRBV9; cdr3_length: 16; j_call: TRBJ1-2
cdr3_aa: CASSVDGTETQYF; v_call: TRBV9; cdr3_length: 13; j_call: TRBJ2-5
cdr3_aa: CASRGYGVGEQYF; v_call: TRBV19; cdr3_length: 13; j_call: TRBJ2-7
cdr3_aa: CARTGYSYNEQFF; v_call: TRBV30; cdr3_length: 13; j_call: TRBJ2-1
cdr3_aa: CASRPNRGGKETQYF; v_call: TRBV28; cdr3_length: 15; j_call: TRBJ2-5
cdr3_aa: CASSYFRRDYEQYF; v_call: TRBV6-5; cdr3_length: 14; j_call: TRBJ2-7
cdr3_aa: CASSMTGNEQFF; v_call: TRBV19; cdr3_length: 12; j_call: TRBJ2-1
cdr3_aa: CASSLVRSDTQYF; v_call: TRBV7-3; cdr3_length: 13; j_call: TRBJ2-3
cdr3_aa: CASSLGYSPLHF; v_call: TRBV27; cdr3_length: 12; j_call: TRBJ1-6